The present TCR beta chain was sequenced within a study of metastatic and nonmetastatic thyroid tumors. Across the whole study: Across peripheral blood and tumor or nodule tissue samples taken from malignant and benign thyroid patients, the repertoires were compared with one another.

All patients were treatment-naive before thyroid surgery. The CDR3 is 16 amino acids. Losses at the gene ends were 0 bases for V and 5 bases for J; bases not matched to a gene: 9. In germline, CDR1 is SGDLS, CDR2 YYNGEE. Methods used by the authors: CDR3 differences across clinicopathological groups were used to build a distant-metastasis classifier for papillary thyroid cancer. TCRdb re-called the PCR reads via MiXCR. TCRdb's processing, not the authors' own work, is the source of the V and J calls. Altogether around 16,000 clones are present, nearly 35% being singletons, with the ten largest covering approximately 11%.

This receptor was obtained from a male donor with papillary thyroid cancer or a benign thyroid nodule (not recorded which). Some clones in this sample may be carry-over from other donors' samples. The J gene is TRBJ1-2, the V gene TRBV9; 8 bases agree with TRBD1. The sample consisted of tumor tissue. In DNA form, the CDR3 reads TGTGCCAGCAGCGTAGATCCGTCCGGGACAGGATATGGCTACACCTTC. It translates to CASSVDPSGTGYGYTF.